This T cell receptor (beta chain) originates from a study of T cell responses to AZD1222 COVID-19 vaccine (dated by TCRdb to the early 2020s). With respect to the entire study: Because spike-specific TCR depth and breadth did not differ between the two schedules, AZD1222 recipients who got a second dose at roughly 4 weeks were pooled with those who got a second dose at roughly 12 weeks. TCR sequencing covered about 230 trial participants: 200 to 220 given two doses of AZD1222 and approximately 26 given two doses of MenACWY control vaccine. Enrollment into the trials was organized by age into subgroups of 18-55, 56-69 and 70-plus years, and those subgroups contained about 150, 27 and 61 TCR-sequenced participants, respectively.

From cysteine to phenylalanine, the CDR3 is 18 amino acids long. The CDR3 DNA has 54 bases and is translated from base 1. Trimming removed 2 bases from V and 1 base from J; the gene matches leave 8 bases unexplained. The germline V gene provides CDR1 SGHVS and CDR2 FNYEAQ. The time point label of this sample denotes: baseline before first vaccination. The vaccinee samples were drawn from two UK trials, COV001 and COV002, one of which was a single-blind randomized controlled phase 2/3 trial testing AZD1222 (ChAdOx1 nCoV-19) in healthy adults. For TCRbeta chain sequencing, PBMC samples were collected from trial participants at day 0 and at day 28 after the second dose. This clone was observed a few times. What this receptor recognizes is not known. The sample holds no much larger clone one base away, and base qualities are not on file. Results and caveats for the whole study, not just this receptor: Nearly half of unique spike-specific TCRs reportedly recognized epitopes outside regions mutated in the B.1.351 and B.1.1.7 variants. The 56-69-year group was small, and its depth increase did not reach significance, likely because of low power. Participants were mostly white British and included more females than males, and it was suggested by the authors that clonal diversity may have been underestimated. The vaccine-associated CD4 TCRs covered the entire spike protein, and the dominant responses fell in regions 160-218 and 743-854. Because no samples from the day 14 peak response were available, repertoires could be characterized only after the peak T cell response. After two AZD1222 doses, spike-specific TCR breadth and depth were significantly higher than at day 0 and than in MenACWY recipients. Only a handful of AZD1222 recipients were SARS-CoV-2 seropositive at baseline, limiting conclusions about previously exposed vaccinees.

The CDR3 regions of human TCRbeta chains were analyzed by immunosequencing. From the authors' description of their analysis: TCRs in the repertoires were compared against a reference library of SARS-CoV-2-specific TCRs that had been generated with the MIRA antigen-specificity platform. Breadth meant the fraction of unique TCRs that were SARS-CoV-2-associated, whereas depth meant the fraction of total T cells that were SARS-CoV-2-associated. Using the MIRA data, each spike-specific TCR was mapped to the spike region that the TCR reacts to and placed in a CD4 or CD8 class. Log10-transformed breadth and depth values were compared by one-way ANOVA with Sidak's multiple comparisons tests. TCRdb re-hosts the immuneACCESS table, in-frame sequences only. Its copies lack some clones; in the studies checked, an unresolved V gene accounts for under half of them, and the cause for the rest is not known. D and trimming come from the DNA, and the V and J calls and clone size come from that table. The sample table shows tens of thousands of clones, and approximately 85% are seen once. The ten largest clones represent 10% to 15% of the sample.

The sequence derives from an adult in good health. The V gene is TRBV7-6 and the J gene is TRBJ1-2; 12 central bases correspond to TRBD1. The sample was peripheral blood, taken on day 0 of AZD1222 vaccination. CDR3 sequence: CASSLSPGQGADNYGYTF. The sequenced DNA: TGTGCCAGCAGCTTATCTCCGGGACAGGGGGCCGATAACTATGGCTACACCTTC.